This TCR beta chain was identified in a study of identifying expanded T cells in peripheral blood. Only in-frame clones appear in the TCRdb table, and some are missing; sequencing was by immunoSEQ multiplex PCR. This sample has tens of thousands of clones, with about 83% found just once. For this clone: Its cognate antigen is unknown.

The germline CDR1 and CDR2 sequences are SGHNT and YENEEA. This CDR3 spans 16 amino acids. The V end was cut by 2 bases, the J end by 1 base, with 9 bases between. General study findings and limits: Roughly 1.2 clones differed between technical replicates, versus about 15 and 19 over time.

The rearrangement links TRBV11-3 to TRBJ2-6; D perhaps matches TRBD2 (5 bases). The source is a person aged 18 to 70 in good health. The sample taken for sequencing was blood. The CDR3 DNA reads TGTGCCAGCAGCTTAAAGTCGGGGTCTGGGGCCAACGTCCTGACTTTC. It specifies CASSLKSGSGANVLTF.